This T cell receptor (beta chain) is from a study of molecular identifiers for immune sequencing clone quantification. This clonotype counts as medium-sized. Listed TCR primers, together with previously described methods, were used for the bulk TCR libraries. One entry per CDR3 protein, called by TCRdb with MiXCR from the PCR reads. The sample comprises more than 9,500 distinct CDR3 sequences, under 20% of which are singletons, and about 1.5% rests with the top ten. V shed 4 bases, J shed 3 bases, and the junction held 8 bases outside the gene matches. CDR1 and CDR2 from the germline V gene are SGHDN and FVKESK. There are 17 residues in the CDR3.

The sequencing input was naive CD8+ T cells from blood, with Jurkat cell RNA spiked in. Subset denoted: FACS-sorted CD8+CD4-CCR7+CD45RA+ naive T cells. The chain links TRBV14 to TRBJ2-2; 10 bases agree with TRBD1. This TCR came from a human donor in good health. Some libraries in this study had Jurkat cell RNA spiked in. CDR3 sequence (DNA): TGTGCCAGCAGCCCAGGGCGGGACAGGGGACACACCGGGGAGCTGTTTTTT. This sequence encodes CASSPGRDRGHTGELFF.